Below, 17 T cell receptor beta chains from the same sample are listed, as sequenced in a study of blood T cell repertoires in COVID-19. Clones were sequenced by immunoSEQ multiplex PCR, and TCRdb holds only the in-frame ones, with some missing. The sample contains around 270,000 clones, around 87% of which appear only once. Sequenced sample: peripheral blood. The receptors shown here come from a woman aged 55-75 years with COVID-19, enrolled during active disease.

The chain recombines TRBV3-1 (or the pseudogene TRBV3-2) with TRBJ1-1; tentative D call: TRBD1 (5 bases). The CDR3 totals 17 residues. Germline-derived CDR1 and CDR2 are LGHDT and YNNKEL (reference sequence). Trimming shortened V by 1 base and J by 1 base, and 16 bases separated the two germline ends. The CDR3 protein is CASSQARQGIGNTEAFF. The CDR3 DNA reads as TGTGCCAGCAGCCAAGCGCGGCAGGGCATCGGGAACACTGAAGCTTTCTTT.

The chain joins TRBV18 to TRBJ1-1, with unresolved D. The CDR3 loop spans 13 amino acids. The V gene lost 3 bases and the J gene lost 4 bases, with 9 bases spanning the gap. CDR1 KGHSH and CDR2 LQKENI come from the germline V gene. The CDR3 is CASSPTGSTEAFF. CDR3 bases: TGTGCCAGCTCACCTACGGGGTCCACTGAAGCTTTCTTT.

J is TRBJ2-7 and V is TRBV20-1; D is undetermined. Trimming took 3 bases from V and 6 from J, leaving 9 bases between them. Per the germline V gene, CDR1 is DFQATT and CDR2 is SNEGSKA (reference sequence). This CDR3 is built from 11 residues. The CDR3, as DNA: TGCAGTGCTAGCCCCGGGTTCGAGCAGTACTTC. As protein: CSASPGFEQYF.

A word on this clone: At the DNA level, this CDR3 is encoded by other sequences in the same sample as well. The chain links TRBV5-1 to TRBJ1-1, with D unclear. With 4 bases removed from V and 1 base from J, the gap between germline ends came to 8 bases. The CDR3 loop spans 13 amino acids. Germline V lookup: CDR1 SGHRS, CDR2 YFSETQ. CDR3 nucleotides: TGCGCCAGCAGCCCCGGGTCGAACACTGAAGCTTTCTTT. It yields the protein CASSPGSNTEAFF.

DNA of the CDR3: TGTGCCAGCAGGGGTAGCGGGAGAGCCTACAATGAGCAGTTCTTC. This translates into CASRGSGRAYNEQFF. The chain joins TRBV2 to TRBJ2-1; 9 bases line up with TRBD2. The CDR3 length is 15 residues. Germline CDR1 SNHLY, CDR2 FYNNEI. Trimming took 6 bases from V and 2 from J; bases not matched to a gene: 5.

The V and J genes are TRBV2 and TRBJ1-5; D is perhaps TRBD1 (5 bases). Germline values: CDR1 SNHLY, CDR2 FYNNEI. Trimming removed 5 bases at V and 1 base at J, with 15 bases between. The CDR3 is made up of 16 amino acids. The CDR3, as DNA: TGTGCCAGCAGTCCACTCCTAGACAGCAGCAATCAGCCCCAGCATTTT. Protein: CASSPLLDSSNQPQHF.

The chain has TRBV11-2 and TRBJ1-3; D not certain. Germline V CDR1 and CDR2: SGHAT, FQNNGV. The CDR3 length is 13 residues. The V gene lost 8 bases and the J gene lost 0 bases, with 8 bases spanning the gap. CDR3 in DNA: TGTGCCAGCGGCCCCAACTCTGGAAACACCATATATTTT. Its protein is CASGPNSGNTIYF.

V gene TRBV28 combines with J gene TRBJ2-6; the match to TRBD1 covers 8 bases. Unmatched junction bases numbered 7, after V lost 3 bases and J lost 0 bases. Looked up from germline, CDR1 is MDHEN and CDR2 is SYDVKM. The CDR3 spans 18 residues. CDR3: CASSLFAGGISGANVLTF. CDR3 DNA sequence: TGTGCCAGCAGTTTGTTCGCAGGGGGCATCTCTGGGGCCAACGTCCTGACTTTC. Complete variable domain (other parts from reference TRBV28 and TRBJ2-6): DVKVTQSSRYLVKRTGEKVFLECVQDMDHENMFWYRQDPGLGLRLIYFSYDVKMKEKGDIPEGYSVSREKKERFSLILESASTNQTSMYLCASSLFAGGISGANVLTFGAGSRLTVL.

The chain couples TRBV13 to TRBJ1-4, with a possible D match to TRBD1 (5 bases). The V gene lost 0 bases and the J gene lost 15 bases, with 11 bases spanning the gap. CDR1 PRHDT and CDR2 FYEKMQ come from the germline V gene (reference sequence). The CDR3 has 12 residues. CDR3 residues: CASSLGAREVFF. The DNA for the CDR3 is TGTGCCAGCAGCTTAGGCGCCAGGGAGGTGTTTTTT.

The rearrangement links TRBV2 to TRBJ2-7; D ambiguous. The germline CDR1 and CDR2 sequences are SNHLY and FYNNEI. The CDR3 has 13 residues. V was trimmed by 8 bases and J by 12 bases, leaving 23 bases between them. Written as DNA, the CDR3 is TGTGCCAGCCATGCACTCAGACAAGGTACCCCGTACTTC. This codes for CASHALRQGTPYF.

The rearrangement links TRBV6-5 to TRBJ1-6; 7 bases align to TRBD1. Per germline, CDR1 MNHEY and CDR2 SVGAGI. V shed 8 bases, J shed 7 bases, and the junction held 8 bases outside the gene matches. The CDR3 length is 14 residues. CDR3 sequence: CASRSRDRNSPLHF. In DNA form, the CDR3 reads TGTGCCAGCCGATCTAGGGACAGAAATTCACCCCTCCACTTT.

This rearrangement joins TRBV10-3 to TRBJ2-1, with D maybe TRBD2 (7 bases). The CDR3 has 14 amino acids. The germline V gene has CDR1 ENHRY and CDR2 SYGVKD. V lost 9 bases and J lost 7, with 19 bases in between. The CDR3 DNA follows: TGTGCCATAAGGGGGGGAGATGGAAGGAATGAGCAGTTCTTC. As protein: CAIRGGDGRNEQFF.

The chain links TRBV29-1 to TRBJ2-7; 7 nucleotides match TRBD1. V lost 3 bases and J lost 2; bases outside the gene matches: 4. Looked up from germline, CDR1 is SQVTM and CDR2 is ANQGSEA. The CDR3 is 13 amino acids. CDR3 protein: CSVEPQGAYEQYF. The CDR3 DNA is TGCAGCGTTGAGCCCCAGGGGGCCTACGAGCAGTACTTC.

This rearrangement joins TRBV7-9 to TRBJ2-1; 9 bases agree with TRBD2. CDR3 length equals 19 residues. Germline values: CDR1 SEHNR, CDR2 FQNEAQ (reference sequence). Germline trimming cut 2 bases from V and 0 bases from J; bases unmatched to any gene: 11. The CDR3 coding sequence is TGTGCCAGCAGCTTATTGGCGATCCGCGGGAGGGACTCCTACAATGAGCAGTTCTTC. It yields the protein CASSLLAIRGRDSYNEQFF.

The J gene is TRBJ1-5, the V gene TRBV19; TRBD1 agrees at 7 bases. The length of the CDR3 is 16 residues. Germline assignment: CDR1 LNHDA and CDR2 SQIVND (reference sequence). V gave up 5 bases and J gave up 0 bases; unmatched junction bases: 7. The chain's CDR3 is CASSLDRSDSNQPQHF. The CDR3 DNA reads TGTGCCAGTAGTTTGGACAGGTCGGATAGCAATCAGCCCCAGCATTTT.

This chain links TRBV6-7 with TRBJ1-5, with D unclear. TRBV6-7 is labeled an ORF, and its function is uncertain. The CDR3 has 16 amino acids. V was cut by 5 bases and J by 0 bases, with 14 bases left in between. The CDR3 DNA sequence: TGTGCCAGCAGTGCCGAGGAAATGTATAGCAATCAGCCCCAGCATTTT. Encoded protein: CASSAEEMYSNQPQHF.

This chain links TRBV6-4 with TRBJ2-1; D not certain. This CDR3 has 13 amino acids. V lost 0 bases and J lost 10, with 10 bases in between. Germline loops: CDR1 MRHNA, CDR2 SNTAGT. CDR3 sequence (DNA): TGTGCCAGCAGTGACTCGGTCCTAGGCGAGCAGTTCTTC. It encodes CASSDSVLGEQFF.